This paragraph reports one T cell receptor beta chain. V dropped 6 bases and J dropped 6 bases, with 8 bases sitting between them. From germline, CDR1 is MDHEN and CDR2 SYDVKM. This CDR3 is 12 amino acids long. The Seattle site enrolled patients during active infection and followed them longitudinally. The sample comes from a study of blood T cell repertoires in COVID-19. Study details: COVID-19 samples from acute and convalescent phases originated in the United States, Italy and Spain. The cDNA or gDNA used as material had been derived from T cells, B-cell-depleted T cells, or PBMCs.

Per the study methods: It was from reference gene primer amplification that nucleated cell counts were estimated. Method: immunoSEQ multiplex PCR; TCRdb's copy keeps in-frame clones and lacks some. V, J and clone size reflect that table, while D and trimming were determined from the DNA. The sample gives more than 200,000 clones, 70% to 90% of which show up once; roughly 6.8% is in the top ten. Sequencing was carried out using peripheral blood. The origin of this receptor is a woman in her 30s with COVID-19, enrolled during active disease. The chain joins TRBV28 to TRBJ2-2; D is uncertain. The chain's CDR3 is CASRELSGELFF. The CDR3, as DNA: TGTGCCAGCAGAGAGCTGTCCGGGGAGCTGTTTTTT.